This T cell receptor beta chain appears in the sequencing data of a study of glioma-infiltrating T cells. General study points: Gliomas, especially low-grade, showed above-expected tissue-blood divergence; non-neoplastic patients showed below.

A note on this clonotype: The target antigen is unknown.

TCR alpha and beta CDR3 regions were amplified from RNA using iRepertoire nested multiplex PCR. TCRdb reprocessed the multiplex PCR reads via MiXCR and lists one record per CDR3 protein. Here the sample spans roughly 200,000 distinct CDR3 sequences, around 45% being singletons. The CDR3 is 18 residues long. Trimming pared 5 bases from V and 0 bases from J, leaving 22 bases between. CDR1 is KGHSH and CDR2 is LQKENI in the germline V gene. The sequencing sample was made of glioma tissue, nonneoplastic brain tissue, or PBMCs (not recorded which). The receptor's source is a human donor with low-grade glioma or glioblastoma, undergoing nonglioma brain surgery, or in good health (not recorded which). V gene TRBV18 combines with J gene TRBJ1-1, with D uncertain. The chain's CDR3 is CASSALPHLQLMNTEAFF. DNA for the CDR3: TGTGCCAGCTCAGCTTTACCTCACCTGCAGCTAATGAACACTGAAGCTTTCTTT.